A selection of T cell receptor beta chains follows, all from one sample in a study of shared clonotypes between healthy human individuals. Sequencing was performed with immunoSEQ multiplex PCR; in TCRdb, only in-frame clones are kept and a portion is missing. This repertoire shows hundreds of thousands of clones, around three quarters found once; its top ten account for 1.5% to 2%. The sample was memory CD4+ T cells sorted from blood. These receptors were taken from a woman aged 30 to 39 in good health. CDR3s include the opening cysteine and the closing phenylalanine or tryptophan. A D gene is named only where the DNA matches it firmly. Clone size is not always given. Where it is, it says once, few, many or a class for expanded clones.

v_call	d_call	clone_size	j_call	cdr3_nt	cdr3_aa
TRBV29-1	TRBD2	.	TRBJ2-3	TGCAGCGTCGTTACAGCGGGAGGGCCGGATACGCAGTATTTT	CSVVTAGGPDTQYF
TRBV29-1	TRBD1	.	TRBJ1-3	TGCAGCGGAGGGACAGGAAAAAACACCATATATTTT	CSGGTGKNTIYF
TRBV28	TRBD1	.	TRBJ1-4	TGTGCCAGCAGTTCGAACCCGGGACAGGGGAATGAAAAACTGTTTTTT	CASSSNPGQGNEKLFF
TRBV19	TRBD1	.	TRBJ1-2	TGTGCCAGTAGTTCCGGACAGGGCTATGGCTACACCTTC	CASSSGQGYGYTF
TRBV7-3	.	few	TRBJ1-4	TGTGCCAGCAGCCCTCGGGCACAGAGGAATGAAAAACTGTTTTTT	CASSPRAQRNEKLFF
TRBV10-3	.	few	TRBJ1-5	TGTGCCATCAGTGAAGGACCGGGCAATCAGCCCCAGCATTTT	CAISEGPGNQPQHF
TRBV5-1	.	few	TRBJ1-3	TGCGCCAGCAGCCTAGGTACCTCTGGAAACACCATATATTTT	CASSLGTSGNTIYF
TRBV5-1	TRBD2	once	TRBJ2-1	TGCGCCAGCAGCCCTATTACTAGCGGGAGTCTCTCCTACAATGAGCAGTTCTTC	CASSPITSGSLSYNEQFF
TRBV19	.	.	TRBJ2-1	TGTGCCAGTAGTCTGGCAGTCAGCTCCTACAATGAGCAGTTCTTC	CASSLAVSSYNEQFF
TRBV30	TRBD1	few	TRBJ1-2	TGTGCCTGGAGTCAAGACAGGGGAGGTGGCTACACCTTC	CAWSQDRGGGYTF
TRBV4-1	.	.	TRBJ2-7	TGCGCCAGCAGCCTCTACCCGGGACTCCAAATAGGGTACGAGCAGTACTTC	CASSLYPGLQIGYEQYF
TRBV7-9	.	few	TRBJ2-1	TGTGCCAGCAGCTTAGGACTACACAATGAGCAGTTCTTC	CASSLGLHNEQFF
TRBV7-2	TRBD2	.	TRBJ2-5	TGTGCCAGCTTAGGGACTAGCGGGTTAGTCACCCAGTACTTC	CASLGTSGLVTQYF
TRBV7-9	.	.	TRBJ1-1	TGTGCCAGCATGGCGCTAGGAAGGTACACTGAAGCTTTCTTT	CASMALGRYTEAFF
TRBV28	TRBD1	.	TRBJ2-4	TGTGCCAGCAGTTCTCCAAATACAAACAGGGGGCCCAAAAACATTCAGTACTTC	CASSSPNTNRGPKNIQYF
TRBV28	TRBD2	.	TRBJ2-1	TGTGCCAGCAGTTTAAAGCGGGAAGGGAGTTACAATGAGCAGTTCTTC	CASSLKREGSYNEQFF
TRBV4-1	.	.	TRBJ1-3	TGCGCCAGCAGCCAAGGGACAGTCTGGAGGCACTCTGGAAACACCATATATTTT	CASSQGTVWRHSGNTIYF
TRBV29-1	TRBD1	.	TRBJ1-2	TGCAGCGTTGTCAACCTGCCGGGACAGGGGTCTGGCTACACCTTC	CSVVNLPGQGSGYTF
TRBV28	.	few	TRBJ1-4	TGTGCCAGCAGTTTGGGAGGGGAAGGGGTCTTTGGAAAACTGTTTTTT	CASSLGGEGVFGKLFF
TRBV7-6	.	.	TRBJ2-3	.	CASSFQVSDTQYF
TRBV19	.	few	TRBJ1-5	TGTGCCAGTAGCCTGACGTGGGATAGCAATCAGCCCCAGCATTTT	CASSLTWDSNQPQHF
TRBV7-9	.	.	TRBJ2-4	TGTGCCAGCAGCGACCGGTTGGCGACCAAAAACATTCAGTACTTC	CASSDRLATKNIQYF
TRBV28	.	.	TRBJ2-1	TGTGCCAGCAGTTTTCCCGCTTTGAAGCAGTTCTTC	CASSFPALKQFF
TRBV5-6	.	.	TRBJ1-2	TGTGCCAGCAGCTTGTATGATGGGGGCTACACCTTC	CASSLYDGGYTF
TRBV15	.	.	TRBJ2-5	TGTGCCACCAGAGATCTAGCCACGAAGACCCAGTACTTC	CATRDLATKTQYF
TRBV19	TRBD1	.	TRBJ1-5	TGTGCCAGTCGGGGACAGACCGGACACTATAGCAATCAGCCCCAGCATTTT	CASRGQTGHYSNQPQHF
TRBV7-9	TRBD2	.	TRBJ2-3	TGTGCCAGCAGCTTAGTTGCGGGAGCGTCGGATACGCAGTATTTT	CASSLVAGASDTQYF
TRBV27	.	.	TRBJ2-1	TGTGCCAGCAGTTTATCGGGGACTCTAGGGTACAATGAGCAGTTCTTC	CASSLSGTLGYNEQFF
TRBV29-1	.	once	TRBJ2-1	TGCAGCGCGGGCAAGGAGACCGATGAGCAGTTCTTC	CSAGKETDEQFF
TRBV25-1	TRBD2	few	TRBJ2-3	TGTGCCAGCAGTGAAGGACTAGCGGGAGACATAAATACGCAGTATTTT	CASSEGLAGDINTQYF
TRBV2	TRBD1	few	TRBJ2-5	TGTGCCAGCAGCGGGGGACAGGGAGCAGTGGAGACCCAGTACTTC	CASSGGQGAVETQYF